Below, one TCR beta chain is given with its context. Which antigen it targets is not known. No clone much larger than this one lies a single base away; base qualities are absent. The data are from a study of blood T cell repertoires in COVID-19 (dated by TCRdb to 2018 to 2020). As for the study more broadly: Samples covering the acute and convalescent phases of COVID-19 were provided by collaborators in the United States, Italy and Spain. The material from the prospective study consisted of cDNA or gDNA derived from T cells, B-cell-depleted T cells, or PBMCs. Deeply sampled blood TCRbeta repertoires from subjects exposed to, actively infected with, or recovered from COVID-19 were included in the dataset. The repertoires were released in a freely available public database meant as a resource for research on the immune response to SARS-CoV-2. Samples were obtained from the ongoing ImmuneRACE study (first 160 participants) and from 950 to 1,500 subjects provided by 6 global collaborators. The sample metadata nearly always contained a de-identified subject ID, COVID-19 status, age in years and sex. Where HLA class I and class II types were available, the types were taken from metadata supplied by the sample provider, not from assay-based typing. Overall study results and their limits: Clinical and demographic metadata were provided uncurated, with the amount varying by source and participant.

One collaborating source in Seattle enrolled patients during active infection and followed them longitudinally through the course of disease. Each collaborating institution followed its own protocols to collect whole blood in K2EDTA tubes. For TCRbeta analysis, collaborator samples were shipped as frozen whole blood, as isolated PBMCs, or as DNA extracted from either sample type. Inclusive of the bounding cysteine and phenylalanine, the CDR3 is 14 residues long. CDR3 DNA is the only sequence kept; it has 42 bases, read in frame from the first base. The germline V gene sets CDR1 to SGHTA and CDR2 to FQGNSA. Deletion took 3 bases off V and 2 bases off J, with a span of 9 bases between the germline ends. TCRbeta CDR3 regions were amplified from genomic DNA using the immunoSEQ Assay, a bias-controlled multiplex PCR. The published analysis was carried out like this. Within the assay, amplification of reference gene primers was used to estimate how many nucleated cells each sample contained. To quantify the absolute abundance of each unique TCRbeta CDR3 rearrangement, sequence reads were collapsed and filtered. For each sample, productive Simpson clonality was calculated as the square root of Simpson's diversity index across productive rearrangements. TCRdb's version of the immuneACCESS table is confined to in-frame rearrangements and falls short of the full clone set. An unresolved V gene accounts for under half of the shortfall where checked; the remainder is of unknown origin. Clone size and the V and J calls come from that table; the DNA yielded D and trimming. A total of 250,000 to 350,000 clones appear in this sample, about nine tenths of them only once. The ten biggest clones cover about 11% of the sample.

The source of this sequence is a woman in her thirties with COVID-19, enrolled during active disease. The chain was built from TRBV7-2 and TRBJ2-3; the D gene is perhaps TRBD1, on 5 matching bases. Sequenced material: peripheral blood. The CDR3 reads as follows: CASSFWGATDTQYF. Read as DNA, the sequence is TGTGCCAGCAGCTTTTGGGGCGCCACAGATACGCAGTATTTT.